This TCR beta chain was observed in a study of identical twins. Overall study results and limits: Insertion counts were lower in abundant cord blood beta clonotypes, a trend that memory repertoires did not show.

V lost 1 base to trimming and J lost 2 bases, with 11 bases between them. The CDR3 extends over 15 amino acids. TCRdb itself ran the 5' RACE reads through MiXCR, one entry per CDR3 protein. The data hold 640,000 or so distinct CDR3 sequences, with 5.5% to 6.5% observed a single time. For this clonotype: Its antigen is unidentified.

The sequence derives from a man in his late teens or twenties in good health. Sequencing used naive T cells sorted from blood. This chain links TRBV12-3 or TRBV12-4 with TRBJ2-5; possibly TRBD2 for D (5 bases). The CDR3 sequence is CASSLGSRTQETQYF. The CDR3 DNA reads TGTGCCAGCAGTTTAGGGAGTCGGACTCAAGAGACCCAGTACTTC.